This TCR beta chain came from a study of blood T cell repertoires in COVID-19. At the level of the study: Spain, Italy and the United States supplied samples that represented acute and convalescent COVID-19. Sources were T cells, B-cell-depleted T cells, or PBMCs; the material itself was cDNA or gDNA.

The CDR3 runs 13 residues. Trimming cost V 8 bases and J 7 bases, with 15 bases left between them. Looked up from germline, CDR1 is SNHLY and CDR2 is FYNNEI. TCRdb's copy holds only in-frame clones and misses some; the assay was immunoSEQ multiplex PCR. This sample has over 90,000 clones, with roughly 89% found just once. The Seattle site enrolled patients during active infection and followed them longitudinally. The TCR sequence derives from a woman aged 50 to 65 with COVID-19, enrolled during active disease. The sequenced material came from peripheral blood. The rearrangement joins TRBV2 to TRBJ1-5; D is perhaps TRBD1 (6 bases). The CDR3 region has the DNA TGTGCCAGCGCGATGGGCAGGGGCCAGCCCCAGCATTTT. This gives the protein CASAMGRGQPQHF.